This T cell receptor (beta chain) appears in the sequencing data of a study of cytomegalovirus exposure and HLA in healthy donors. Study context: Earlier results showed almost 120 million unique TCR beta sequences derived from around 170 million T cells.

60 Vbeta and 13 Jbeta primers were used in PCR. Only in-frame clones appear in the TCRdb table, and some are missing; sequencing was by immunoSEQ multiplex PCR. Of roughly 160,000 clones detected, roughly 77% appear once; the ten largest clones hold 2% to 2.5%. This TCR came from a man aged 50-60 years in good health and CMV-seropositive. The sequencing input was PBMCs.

Here the CDR3 DNA reads TGTGCCATCAGTGAGATGGGGGGGCCTCAAGAGACCCAGTACTTC. This translates into CAISEMGGPQETQYF. This chain uses TRBV10-3 with TRBJ2-5; tentative D call: TRBD2 (7 bases). This CDR3 is built from 15 residues. V lost 2 bases to trimming and J lost 2 bases, with 12 bases between them. Germline lookup yields CDR1 ENHRY and CDR2 SYGVKD.